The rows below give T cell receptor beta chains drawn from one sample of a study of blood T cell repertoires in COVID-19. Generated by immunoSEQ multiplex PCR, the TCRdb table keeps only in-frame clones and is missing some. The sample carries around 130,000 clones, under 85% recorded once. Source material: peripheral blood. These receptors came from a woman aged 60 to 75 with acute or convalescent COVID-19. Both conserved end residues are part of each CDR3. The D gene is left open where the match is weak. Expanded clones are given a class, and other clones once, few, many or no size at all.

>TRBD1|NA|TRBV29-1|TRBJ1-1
CSVLDRGPNTEAFF
TGCAGCGTCTTGGACAGGGGGCCGAACACTGAAGCTTTCTTT
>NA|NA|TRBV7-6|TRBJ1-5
CASITGARNQPQHF
TGTGCCAGCATTACTGGAGCTCGCAATCAGCCCCAGCATTTT
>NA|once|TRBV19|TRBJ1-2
CASSIWNSGYTF
TGTGCCAGTAGTATTTGGAACAGTGGCTACACCTTC
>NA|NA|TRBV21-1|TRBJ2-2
CASKGDTGELFF
TGTGCCAGCAAGGGGGACACCGGGGAGCTGTTTTTT
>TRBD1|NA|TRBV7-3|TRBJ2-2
CASSLTGTGVTGELFF
TGTGCCAGCAGCTTAACTGGGACAGGGGTCACCGGGGAGCTGTTTTTT
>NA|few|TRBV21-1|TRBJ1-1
CASSKRNTEAFF
TGTGCCAGCAGCAAGCGGAACACTGAAGCTTTCTTT
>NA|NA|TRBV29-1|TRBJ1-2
CSVGGRGFEGYTF
TGCAGCGTTGGTGGCAGGGGATTTGAGGGCTACACCTTC
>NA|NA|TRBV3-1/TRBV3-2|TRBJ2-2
CASSQERTGLAGELFF
TGTGCCAGCAGCCAAGAGAGGACCGGACTGGCCGGGGAGCTGTTTTTT
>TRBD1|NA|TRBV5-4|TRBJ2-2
CASSLGQGRAGELFF
TGTGCCAGCAGCTTGGGACAGGGCCGGGCCGGGGAGCTGTTTTTT
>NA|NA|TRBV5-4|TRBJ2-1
CASSLGGAIDNEQFF
TGTGCCAGCAGCTTAGGGGGGGCGATAGACAATGAGCAGTTCTTC
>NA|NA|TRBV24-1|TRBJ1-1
CATSDSDTEAFF
TGTGCCACCAGTGATTCCGACACTGAAGCTTTCTTT
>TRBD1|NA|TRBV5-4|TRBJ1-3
CASSLDRAGGNTIYF
TGTGCCAGCAGTTTGGACAGGGCCGGTGGAAACACCATATATTTT
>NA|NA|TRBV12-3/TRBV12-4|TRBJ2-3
CASSPSTDTQYF
TGTGCCAGCAGCCCTTCCACAGATACGCAGTATTTT
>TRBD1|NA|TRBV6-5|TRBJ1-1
CASSQTGVTEAFF
TGTGCCAGCAGTCAGACAGGGGTTACTGAAGCTTTCTTT
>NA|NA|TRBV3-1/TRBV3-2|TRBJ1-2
CASSLGTEGGGYTF
TGTGCCAGCAGCCTGGGAACAGAAGGGGGTGGCTACACCTTC
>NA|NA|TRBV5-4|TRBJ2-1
CASSLGGRSSYNEQFF
TGTGCCAGCAGCCTCGGGGGAAGGAGCTCCTACAATGAGCAGTTCTTC
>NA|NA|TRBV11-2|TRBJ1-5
CASSEQNQPQHF
TGTGCCAGCAGCGAACAGAACCAGCCCCAGCATTTT
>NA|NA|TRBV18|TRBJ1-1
CASSTDTSAAFF
TGTGCCAGCTCAACCGACACCTCGGCGGCTTTCTTT
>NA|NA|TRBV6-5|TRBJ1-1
CASSYLRDRNTEAFF
TGTGCCAGCAGTTACCTCAGGGATCGGAACACTGAAGCTTTCTTT
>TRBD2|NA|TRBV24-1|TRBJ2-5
CATSDRSSSGGRETQYF
TGTGCCACCAGTGACCGTTCTTCTAGCGGGGGCAGAGAGACCCAGTACTTC
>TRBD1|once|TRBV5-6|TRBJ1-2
CASSSGQGGGYTF
TGTGCCAGCAGCTCCGGACAGGGCGGTGGCTACACCTTC
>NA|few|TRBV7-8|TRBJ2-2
CASSLDRDGELFF
TGTGCCAGCAGCTTAGATCGGGACGGGGAGCTGTTTTTT
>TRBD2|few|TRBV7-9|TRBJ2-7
CASSSPGGMDEQYF
TGTGCCAGCAGCTCCCCGGGGGGAATGGACGAGCAGTACTTC
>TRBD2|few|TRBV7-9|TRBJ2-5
CASSLTSGEETQYF
TGTGCCAGCAGCTTGACTAGCGGGGAAGAGACCCAGTACTTC
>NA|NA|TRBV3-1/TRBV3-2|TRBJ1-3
CASSQDGGNTIYF
TGTGCCAGCAGCCAAGACGGTGGAAACACCATATATTTT
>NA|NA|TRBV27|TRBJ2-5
CASSLSRAYRGTQYF
TGTGCCAGCAGTTTATCGAGGGCCTATCGAGGGACCCAGTACTTC
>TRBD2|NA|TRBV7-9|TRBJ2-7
CASRGLAGESYEQYF
TGTGCCAGCAGGGGACTAGCGGGGGAAAGCTACGAGCAGTACTTC
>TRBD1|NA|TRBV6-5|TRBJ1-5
CASSKIGQGNQPQHF
TGTGCCAGCAGCAAGATCGGACAGGGGAATCAGCCCCAGCATTTT
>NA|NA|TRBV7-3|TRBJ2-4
CASSSVAWAVQYF
TGTGCCAGCAGCTCCGTCGCCTGGGCAGTTCAGTACTTC
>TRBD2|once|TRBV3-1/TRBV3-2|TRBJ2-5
CASSHGPLARRRETQYF
TGTGCCAGCAGCCACGGACCACTAGCGAGGCGCCGCGAGACCCAGTACTTC
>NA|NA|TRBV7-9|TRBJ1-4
CASSLTYGENEKLFF
TGTGCCAGCAGCTTAACGTACGGGGAGAATGAAAAACTGTTTTTT
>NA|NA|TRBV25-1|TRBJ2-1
CASSEYRGASYNEQFF
TGTGCCAGCAGTGAATACCGGGGAGCGTCCTACAATGAGCAGTTCTTC
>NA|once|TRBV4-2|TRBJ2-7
CASSQEGGQQYF
TGTGCCAGCAGCCAAGAGGGGGGGCAGCAGTACTTC
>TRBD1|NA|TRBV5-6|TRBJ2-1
CASSAGQGSYNEQFF
TGTGCCAGCAGCGCGGGACAGGGTTCCTACAATGAGCAGTTCTTC
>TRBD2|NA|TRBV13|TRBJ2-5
CASSPGLGIETQYF
TGTGCCAGCAGCCCCGGACTAGGGATAGAGACCCAGTACTTC
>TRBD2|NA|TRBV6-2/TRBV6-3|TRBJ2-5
CASSLGGVKGETQYF
TGTGCCAGCAGTCTCGGGGGGGTTAAGGGAGAGACCCAGTACTTC
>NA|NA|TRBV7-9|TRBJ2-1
CVGGGLYNEQFF
TGTGTCGGGGGTGGACTGTACAATGAGCAGTTCTTC
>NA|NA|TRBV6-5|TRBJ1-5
CASSPQQPSNQPQHF
TGTGCCAGCAGTCCCCAACAACCTAGCAATCAGCCCCAGCATTTT
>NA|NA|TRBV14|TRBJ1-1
CASHEGGNTEAFF
TGTGCCAGCCACGAGGGAGGGAACACTGAAGCTTTCTTT
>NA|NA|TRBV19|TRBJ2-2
CASSESYTGELFF
TGTGCCAGTAGTGAGTCCTACACCGGGGAGCTGTTTTTT
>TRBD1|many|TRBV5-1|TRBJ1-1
CASSLLGGDTEAFF
TGCGCCAGCAGCCTACTAGGGGGCGACACTGAAGCTTTCTTT
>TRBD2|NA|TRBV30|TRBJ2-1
CAWSFSGGAREQFF
TGTGCCTGGAGTTTTTCGGGGGGGGCCCGTGAGCAGTTCTTC
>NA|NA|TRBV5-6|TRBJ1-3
CASSLRGKRGNTIYF
TGTGCCAGCAGCCTCCGAGGGAAAAGGGGAAACACCATATATTTT
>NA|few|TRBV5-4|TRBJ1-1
CASSLARANTEAFF
TGTGCCAGCAGCTTGGCCAGGGCGAACACTGAAGCTTTCTTT
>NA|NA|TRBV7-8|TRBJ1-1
CASSLVGGGNTEAFF
TGTGCCAGCAGCTTAGTGGGGGGAGGCAACACTGAAGCTTTCTTT
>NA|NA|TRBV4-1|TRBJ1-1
CASSQDPGASMNTEAFF
TGCGCCAGCAGCCAAGACCCAGGGGCGTCTATGAACACTGAAGCTTTCTTT
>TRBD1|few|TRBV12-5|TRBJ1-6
CASGYDGTAYYNSPLHF
TGTGCTAGTGGTTACGACGGGACAGCATATTATAATTCACCCCTCCACTTT
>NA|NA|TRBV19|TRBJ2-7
CASSIQGMDQYF
TGTGCCAGTAGTATACAGGGGATGGACCAGTACTTC
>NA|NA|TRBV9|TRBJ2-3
CASSVGAGGTYTDTQYF
TGTGCCAGCAGCGTAGGGGCGGGCGGAACCTACACAGATACGCAGTATTTT
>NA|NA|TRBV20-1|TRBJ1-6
CSASSPTGESYNSPLHF
TGCAGTGCTAGTAGTCCAACAGGCGAAAGCTATAATTCACCCCTCCACTTT
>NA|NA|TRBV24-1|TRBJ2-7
CATSDPPQQGYEQYF
TGTGCCACCAGTGACCCACCCCAACAGGGCTACGAGCAGTACTTC
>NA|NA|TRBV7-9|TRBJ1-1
CASSLERRMNTEAFF
TGTGCCAGCAGCTTAGAAAGGCGGATGAACACTGAAGCTTTCTTT